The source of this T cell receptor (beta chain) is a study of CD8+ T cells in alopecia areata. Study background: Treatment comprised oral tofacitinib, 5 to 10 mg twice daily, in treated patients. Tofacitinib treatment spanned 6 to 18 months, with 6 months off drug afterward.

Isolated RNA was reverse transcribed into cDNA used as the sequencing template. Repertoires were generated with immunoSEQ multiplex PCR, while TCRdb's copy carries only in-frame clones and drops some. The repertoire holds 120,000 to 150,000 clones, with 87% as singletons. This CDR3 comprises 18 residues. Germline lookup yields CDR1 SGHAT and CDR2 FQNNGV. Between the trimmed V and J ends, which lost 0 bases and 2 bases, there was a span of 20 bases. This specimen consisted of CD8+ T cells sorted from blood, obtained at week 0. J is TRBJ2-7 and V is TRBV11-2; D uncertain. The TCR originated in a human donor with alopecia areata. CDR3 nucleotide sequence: TGTGCCAGCAGCTTAGATAAGTCCGACGGCTATCTAGCCTACGAGCAGTACTTC. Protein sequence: CASSLDKSDGYLAYEQYF.